The clone carrying this TCR beta chain was picked up one time. Its target is unknown. This sample is part of a study of OX40 agonist ivuxolimab in advanced cancers. Assay: immunoSEQ multiplex PCR; the TCRdb copy retains only in-frame clones and omits some. The profile shows some 70,000 clones, around 86% of them singletons. Study-wide results and caveats: Doses of 0.1 to 3.0 mg/kg were accompanied by clonal expansion of CD4+ and CD8+ blood T cells by week 6.

The TCR was taken from an adult with an advanced solid tumor such as melanoma, head and neck, liver or kidney cancer. The sample was CD4+ or CD8+ T cells sorted from blood, taken in a trial of the OX40 agonist ivuxolimab.

Here the CDR3 DNA reads TGTGCCAGTATGGGACAGGGGAACAATCAGCCCCAGCATTTT. This sequence encodes CASMGQGNNQPQHF. The chain combines TRBV19 with TRBJ1-5; 10 bases are shared with TRBD1. The CDR3 runs to 14 residues. The V gene end was trimmed by 7 bases and the J gene end by 3 bases; junction bases not matched to a gene: 3. The germline V gene encodes CDR1 LNHDA and CDR2 SQIVND (reference sequence).